The T cell receptor beta chain described here comes from a study of beta chain features in type 1 diabetes. Regarding the study as a whole: Compared to healthy donors, patients appeared to have naive, central memory and Treg TCRB repertoires that were more alike. Diminished insertions and augmented deletions at VDJ junctions characterized type 1 diabetes patients. TCRB rearrangement may or may not be influenced by HLA type; here this remained unresolved.

The authors sorted CD4+ naive, central memory, regulatory and stem cell-like memory cells via CD45RO/CCR7/CD25/CD127/CD95/CD27. In regard to this clone: The antigen is not known.

Expressed TCRB transcripts were sequenced because the entire RNA isolate underwent reverse transcription. Method: immunoSEQ multiplex PCR; TCRdb's copy keeps in-frame clones and lacks some. Of almost 350,000 clones in the sample, roughly 8% were seen once. The TCR originated in a woman aged 18-29 years in good health. Sequencing was performed on central memory CD4+ T cells from blood.

In nucleotides, the CDR3 is TGTGCCAGCAGCTTGGACAGCGGGGATGAGCAGTTCTTC. Translated, it gives CASSLDSGDEQFF. The chain employs TRBV5-4 and TRBJ2-1; 7 bases are shared with TRBD2. Germline CDR1 and CDR2: SGHNT and YYREEE (reference sequence). V was clipped by 0 bases and J by 8 bases; unmatched bases: 2. The CDR3 has 13 amino acids.